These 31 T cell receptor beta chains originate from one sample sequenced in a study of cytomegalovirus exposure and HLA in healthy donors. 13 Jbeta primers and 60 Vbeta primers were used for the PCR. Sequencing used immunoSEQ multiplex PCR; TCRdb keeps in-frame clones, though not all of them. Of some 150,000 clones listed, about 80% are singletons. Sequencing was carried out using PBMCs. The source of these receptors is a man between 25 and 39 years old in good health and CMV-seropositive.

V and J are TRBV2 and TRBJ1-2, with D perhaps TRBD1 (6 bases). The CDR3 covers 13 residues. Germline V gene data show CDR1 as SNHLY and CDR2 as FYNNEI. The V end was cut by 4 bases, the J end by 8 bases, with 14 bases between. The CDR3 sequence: CASSAGGGSGYTF. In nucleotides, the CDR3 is TGTGCCAGCAGTGCGGGAGGGGGGAGCGGCTACACCTTC.

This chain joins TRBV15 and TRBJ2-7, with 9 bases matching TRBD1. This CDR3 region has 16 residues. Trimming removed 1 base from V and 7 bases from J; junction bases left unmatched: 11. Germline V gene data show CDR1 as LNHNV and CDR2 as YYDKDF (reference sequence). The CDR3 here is CATSRGSGTGLKEQYF. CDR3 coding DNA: TGTGCCACCAGCAGAGGAAGCGGGACAGGGCTAAAAGAGCAGTACTTC. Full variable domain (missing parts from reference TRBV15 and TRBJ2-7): DAMVIQNPRYQVTQFGKPVTLSCSQTLNHNVMYWYQQKSSQAPKLLFHYYDKDFNNEADTPDNFQSRRPNTSFCFLDIRSPGLGDTAMYLCATSRGSGTGLKEQYFGPGTRLTVT.

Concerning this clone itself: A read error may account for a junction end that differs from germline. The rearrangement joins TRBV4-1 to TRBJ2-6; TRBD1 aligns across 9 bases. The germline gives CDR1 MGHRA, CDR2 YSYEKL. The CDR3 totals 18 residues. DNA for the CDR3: TGCGCCAGCAGACCAGGACAGGGGAAAAGTTCTGGGGCCAACGGCCTGACTTTC. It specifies CASRPGQGKSSGANGLTF.

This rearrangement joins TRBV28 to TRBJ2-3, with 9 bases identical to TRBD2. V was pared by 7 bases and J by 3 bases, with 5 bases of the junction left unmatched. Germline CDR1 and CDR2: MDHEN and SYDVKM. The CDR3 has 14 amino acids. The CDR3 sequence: CASTASGVTDTQYF. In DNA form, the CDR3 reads TGTGCCAGCACCGCTAGCGGGGTAACAGATACGCAGTATTTT.

The CDR3 DNA reads as TGTGCCAGCACCCACTCGGAGGGAGATGAGCAGTTCTTC. This translates into CASTHSEGDEQFF. J is TRBJ2-1 and V is TRBV28; TRBD2 is a possible D gene (6 bases). Germline-derived CDR1 and CDR2 are MDHEN and SYDVKM. V lost 7 bases to trimming and J lost 8 bases, with 15 bases between them. This CDR3 has 13 residues.

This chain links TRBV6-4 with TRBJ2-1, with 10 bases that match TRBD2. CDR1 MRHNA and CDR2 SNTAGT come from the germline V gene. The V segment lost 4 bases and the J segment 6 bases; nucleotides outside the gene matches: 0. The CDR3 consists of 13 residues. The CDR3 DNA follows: TGTGCCAGCAGTGGACTAGCGGGCAATGAGCAGTTCTTC. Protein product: CASSGLAGNEQFF.

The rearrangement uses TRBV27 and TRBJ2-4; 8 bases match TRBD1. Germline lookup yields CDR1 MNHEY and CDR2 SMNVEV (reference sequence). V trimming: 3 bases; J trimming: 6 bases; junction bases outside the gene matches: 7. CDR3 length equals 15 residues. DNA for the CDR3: TGTGCCAGCAGTTTCTCAGGGGGCAGGACAAACATTCAGTACTTC. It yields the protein CASSFSGGRTNIQYF.

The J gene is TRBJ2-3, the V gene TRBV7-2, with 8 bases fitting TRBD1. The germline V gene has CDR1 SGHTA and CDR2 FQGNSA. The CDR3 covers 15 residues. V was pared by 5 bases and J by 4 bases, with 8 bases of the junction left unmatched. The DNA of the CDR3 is TGTGCCAGCAGCCTGTTGACAGGGGCGGCAGATACGCAGTATTTT. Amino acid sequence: CASSLLTGAADTQYF. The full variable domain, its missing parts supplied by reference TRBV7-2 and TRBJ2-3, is GAGVSQSPSNKVTEKGKDVELRCDPISGHTALYWYRQSLGQGLEFLIYFQGNSAPDKSGLPSDRFSAERTGGSVSTLTIQRTQQEDSAVYLCASSLLTGAADTQYFGPGTRLTVL.

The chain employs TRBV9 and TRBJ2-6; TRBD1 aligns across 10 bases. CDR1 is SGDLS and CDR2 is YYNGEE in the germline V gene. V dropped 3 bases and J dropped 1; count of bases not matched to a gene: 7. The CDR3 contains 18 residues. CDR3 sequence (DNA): TGTGCCAGCAGCGCCCGGGGACAGGGGAGGTCTGGGGCCAACGTCCTGACTTTC. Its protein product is CASSARGQGRSGANVLTF.

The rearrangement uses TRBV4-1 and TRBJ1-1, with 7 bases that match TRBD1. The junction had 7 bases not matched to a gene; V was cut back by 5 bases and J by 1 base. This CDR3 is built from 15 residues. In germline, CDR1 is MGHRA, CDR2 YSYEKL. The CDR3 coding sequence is TGCGCCAGCAGCTCCTACAGGGGCGGGAACACTGAAGCTTTCTTT. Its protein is CASSSYRGGNTEAFF.

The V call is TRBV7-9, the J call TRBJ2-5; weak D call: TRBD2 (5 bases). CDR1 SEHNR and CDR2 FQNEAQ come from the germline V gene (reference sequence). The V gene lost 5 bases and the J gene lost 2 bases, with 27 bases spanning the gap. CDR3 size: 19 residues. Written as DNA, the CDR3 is TGTGCCAGCAGCAAAGGGCCCCTACTAGAAAGAAGGTTGCAAGAGACCCAGTACTTC. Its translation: CASSKGPLLERRLQETQYF.

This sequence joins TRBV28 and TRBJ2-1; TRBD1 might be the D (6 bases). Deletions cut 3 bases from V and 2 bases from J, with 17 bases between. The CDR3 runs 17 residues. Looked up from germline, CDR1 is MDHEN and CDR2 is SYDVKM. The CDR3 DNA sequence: TGTGCCAGCAGTTTTACTCTCCGGGACACCACCTACAATGAGCAGTTCTTC. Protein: CASSFTLRDTTYNEQFF.

The CDR3 sequence: CASSLAARGPSYNEQFF. The CDR3 DNA follows: TGTGCCAGCAGCTTGGCCGCGCGGGGCCCATCCTACAATGAGCAGTTCTTC. This rearrangement joins TRBV7-7 to TRBJ2-1; D perhaps matches TRBD2 (6 bases). CDR1 SSHAT and CDR2 FNYEAQ come from the germline V gene (reference sequence). The CDR3 extends over 17 amino acids. V gave up 3 bases and J gave up 1 base, with 16 bases separating them.

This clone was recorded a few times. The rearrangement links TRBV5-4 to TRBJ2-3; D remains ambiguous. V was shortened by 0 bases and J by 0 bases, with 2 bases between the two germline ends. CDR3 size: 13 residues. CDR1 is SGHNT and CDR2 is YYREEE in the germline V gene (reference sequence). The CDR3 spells CASSLASTDTQYF. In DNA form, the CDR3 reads TGTGCCAGCAGCTTGGCTAGCACAGATACGCAGTATTTT.

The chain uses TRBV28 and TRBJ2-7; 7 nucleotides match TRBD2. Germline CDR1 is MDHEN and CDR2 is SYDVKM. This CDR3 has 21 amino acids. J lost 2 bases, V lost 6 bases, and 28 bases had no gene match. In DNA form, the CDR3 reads TGTGCCAGCAGCCGCCCCCGTTCCCTGGGACTACCTTCTCCCATTACCTACGAGCAGTACTTC. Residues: CASSRPRSLGLPSPITYEQYF.

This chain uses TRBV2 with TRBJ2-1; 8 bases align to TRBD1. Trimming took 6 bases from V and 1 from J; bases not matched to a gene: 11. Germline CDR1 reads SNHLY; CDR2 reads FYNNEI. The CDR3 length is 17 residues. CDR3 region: CASSVSGTGGSYNEQFF. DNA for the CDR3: TGTGCCAGCAGCGTCTCCGGAACAGGGGGATCCTACAATGAGCAGTTCTTC.

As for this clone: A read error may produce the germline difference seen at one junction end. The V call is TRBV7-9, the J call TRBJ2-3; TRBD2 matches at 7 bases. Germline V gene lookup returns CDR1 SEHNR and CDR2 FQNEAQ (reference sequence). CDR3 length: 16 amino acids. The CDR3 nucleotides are TGTGCCAGCAACTTACGTCCGGATGGGGGGGCAGATACGCAGTATTTT. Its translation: CASNLRPDGGADTQYF.

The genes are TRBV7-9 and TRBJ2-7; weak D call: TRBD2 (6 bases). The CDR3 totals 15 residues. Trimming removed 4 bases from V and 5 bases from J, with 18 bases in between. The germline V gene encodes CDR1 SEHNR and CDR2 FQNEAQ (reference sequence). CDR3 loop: CASSSEEGEYNEQYF. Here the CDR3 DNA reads TGTGCCAGCAGCTCCGAGGAGGGCGAGTATAACGAGCAGTACTTC.

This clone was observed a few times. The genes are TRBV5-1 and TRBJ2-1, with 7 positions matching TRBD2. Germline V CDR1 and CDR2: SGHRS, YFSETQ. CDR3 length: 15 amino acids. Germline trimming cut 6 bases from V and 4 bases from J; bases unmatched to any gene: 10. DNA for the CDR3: TGCGCCAGCAAACCCAGGCTAGCGGCTTACAATGAGCAGTTCTTC. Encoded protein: CASKPRLAAYNEQFF.

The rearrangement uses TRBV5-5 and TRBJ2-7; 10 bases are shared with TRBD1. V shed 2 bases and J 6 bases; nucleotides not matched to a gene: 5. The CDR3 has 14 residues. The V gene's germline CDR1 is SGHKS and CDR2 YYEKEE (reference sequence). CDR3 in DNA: TGTGCCAGCAGCTTCCGGGACAGGGGCATCGAGCAGTACTTC. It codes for CASSFRDRGIEQYF.

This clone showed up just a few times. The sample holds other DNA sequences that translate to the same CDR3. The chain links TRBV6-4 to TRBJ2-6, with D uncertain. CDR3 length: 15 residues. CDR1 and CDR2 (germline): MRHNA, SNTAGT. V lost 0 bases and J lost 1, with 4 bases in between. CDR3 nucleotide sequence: TGTGCCAGCAGTGACTCGAGGTCTGGGGCCAACGTCCTGACTTTC. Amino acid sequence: CASSDSRSGANVLTF.

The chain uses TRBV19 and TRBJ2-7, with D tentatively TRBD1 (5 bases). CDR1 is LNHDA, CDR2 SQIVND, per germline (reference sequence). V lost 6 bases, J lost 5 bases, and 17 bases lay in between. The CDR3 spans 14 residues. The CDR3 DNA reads TGTGCCAGTAGCGCTGGTCAGGGAAGTAACGAGCAGTACTTC. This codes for CASSAGQGSNEQYF. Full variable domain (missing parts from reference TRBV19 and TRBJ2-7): DGGITQSPKYLFRKEGQNVTLSCEQNLNHDAMYWYRQDPGQGLRLIYYSQIVNDFQKGDIAEGYSVSREKKESFPLTVTSAQKNPTAFYLCASSAGQGSNEQYFGPGTRLTVT.

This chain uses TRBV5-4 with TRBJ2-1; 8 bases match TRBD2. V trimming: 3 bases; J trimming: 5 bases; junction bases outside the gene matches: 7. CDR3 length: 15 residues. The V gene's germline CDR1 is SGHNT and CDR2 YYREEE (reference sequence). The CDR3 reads CASSSPGTSHNEQFF. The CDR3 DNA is TGTGCCAGCAGCTCCCCCGGGACTAGTCACAATGAGCAGTTCTTC.

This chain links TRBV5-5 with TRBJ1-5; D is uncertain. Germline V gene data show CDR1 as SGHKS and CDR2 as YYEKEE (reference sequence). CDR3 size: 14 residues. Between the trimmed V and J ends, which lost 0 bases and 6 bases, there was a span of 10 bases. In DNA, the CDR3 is TGTGCCAGCAGCTTGGGAACACCGGGTCAGCCCCAGCATTTT. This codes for CASSLGTPGQPQHF.

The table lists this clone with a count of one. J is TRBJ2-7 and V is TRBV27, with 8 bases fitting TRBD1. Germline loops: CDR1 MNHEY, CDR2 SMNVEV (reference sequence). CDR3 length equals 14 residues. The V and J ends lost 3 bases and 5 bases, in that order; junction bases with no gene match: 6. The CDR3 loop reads CASSFRGLVDEQYF. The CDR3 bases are TGTGCCAGCAGTTTCAGGGGGCTAGTTGACGAGCAGTACTTC.

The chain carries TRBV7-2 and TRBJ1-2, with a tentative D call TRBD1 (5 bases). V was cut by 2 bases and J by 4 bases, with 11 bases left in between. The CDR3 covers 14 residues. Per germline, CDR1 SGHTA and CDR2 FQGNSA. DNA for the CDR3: TGTGCCAGCAGCTTACAAGGCGGGGGCTATGGCTACACCTTC. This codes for CASSLQGGGYGYTF.

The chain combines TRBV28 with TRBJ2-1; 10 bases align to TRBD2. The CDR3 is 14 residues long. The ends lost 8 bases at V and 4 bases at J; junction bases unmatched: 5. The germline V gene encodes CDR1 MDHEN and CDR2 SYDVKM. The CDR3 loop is CASLIAGGYNEQFF. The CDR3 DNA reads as TGTGCCAGCCTAATAGCGGGGGGTTACAATGAGCAGTTCTTC.

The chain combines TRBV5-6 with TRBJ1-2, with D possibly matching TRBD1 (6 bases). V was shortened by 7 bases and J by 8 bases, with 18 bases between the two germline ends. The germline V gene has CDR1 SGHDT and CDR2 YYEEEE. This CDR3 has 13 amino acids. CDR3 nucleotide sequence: TGTGCCAGCCAGTACAGGGAGTGGCGAGGCTACACCTTC. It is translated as CASQYREWRGYTF. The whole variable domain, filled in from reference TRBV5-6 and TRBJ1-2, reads DAGVTQSPTHLIKTRGQQVTLRCSPKSGHDTVSWYQQALGQGPQFIFQYYEEEERQRGNFPDRFSGHQFPNYSSELNVNALLLGDSALYLCASQYREWRGYTFGSGTRLTVV.

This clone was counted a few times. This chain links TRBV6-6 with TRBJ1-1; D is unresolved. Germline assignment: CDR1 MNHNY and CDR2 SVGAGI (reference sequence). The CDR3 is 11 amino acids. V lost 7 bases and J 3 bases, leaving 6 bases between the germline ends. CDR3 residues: CASTFYTEAFF. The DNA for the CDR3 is TGTGCCAGCACCTTCTACACTGAAGCTTTCTTT.

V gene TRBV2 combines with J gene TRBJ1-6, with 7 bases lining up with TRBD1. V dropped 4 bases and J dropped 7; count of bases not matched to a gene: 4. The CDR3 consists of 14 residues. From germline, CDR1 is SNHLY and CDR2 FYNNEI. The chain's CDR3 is CASSATGRNSPLHF. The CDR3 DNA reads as TGTGCCAGCAGTGCGACAGGGAGAAATTCACCCCTCCACTTT.

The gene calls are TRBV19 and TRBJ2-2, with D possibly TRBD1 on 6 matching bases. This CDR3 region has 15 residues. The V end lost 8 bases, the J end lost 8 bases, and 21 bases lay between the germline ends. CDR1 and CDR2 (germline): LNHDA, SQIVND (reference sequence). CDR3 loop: CASRIGGQIIGELFF. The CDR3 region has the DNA TGTGCCAGTCGAATTGGGGGCCAGATTATAGGGGAGCTGTTTTTT.